This passage covers 20 T cell receptor beta chains from one sample sequenced in a study of cytomegalovirus exposure and HLA in healthy donors. The study ran its PCR with 60 Vbeta and 13 Jbeta primers. The table came from immunoSEQ multiplex PCR; TCRdb's copy has only in-frame clones and leaves some out. The sample has about 110,000 clones, around four fifths seen once. The sample consisted of PBMCs. The receptors originated from a young man in good health and CMV-seronegative.

The CDR3 coding sequence is TGCAGCGTCCGCCGGGACAGGGGGACCTACGAGCAGTACTTC. This sequence encodes CSVRRDRGTYEQYF. The rearrangement joins TRBV29-1 to TRBJ2-7; 11 bases agree with TRBD1. Germline V CDR1 and CDR2: SQVTM, ANQGSEA. This CDR3 region has 14 residues. Germline trimming cut 6 bases from V and 2 bases from J; bases unmatched to any gene: 6.

The chain employs TRBV28 and TRBJ2-3; D is perhaps TRBD2 (6 bases). This CDR3 comprises 16 residues. Germline V gene data show CDR1 as MDHEN and CDR2 as SYDVKM. Trimming took 3 bases from V and 2 from J, leaving 15 bases between them. CDR3 coding DNA: TGTGCCAGCAGTTTTCGGGGGTTGAGGTCCACAGATACGCAGTATTTT. Protein: CASSFRGLRSTDTQYF.

Only one count was recorded for this clone. The V and J genes are TRBV28 and TRBJ1-5, with a tentative D call TRBD1 (5 bases). In germline, CDR1 is MDHEN, CDR2 SYDVKM. The CDR3 contains 16 residues. V gave up 1 base and J gave up 5 bases, with 15 bases separating them. The CDR3 reads CASSLSWGVGDQPQHF. DNA for the CDR3: TGTGCCAGCAGTTTATCATGGGGGGTAGGGGATCAGCCCCAGCATTTT.

V is TRBV30 and J is TRBJ1-1; D unresolved. V dropped 5 bases and J dropped 1 base, with 11 bases sitting between them. Germline values: CDR1 GTSNPN, CDR2 SVGIG (reference sequence). This CDR3 is 13 amino acids long. The CDR3 protein is CAWWSLGNTEAFF. The CDR3 coding sequence is TGTGCCTGGTGGTCGCTAGGGAACACTGAAGCTTTCTTT. Complete variable domain (other parts from reference TRBV30 and TRBJ1-1): SQTIHQWPATLVQPVGSPLSLECTVEGTSNPNLYWYRQAAGRGLQLLFYSVGIGQISSEVPQNLSASRPQDRQFILSSKKLLLSDSGFYLCAWWSLGNTEAFFGQGTRLTVV.

V and J are TRBV2 and TRBJ2-1; the match to TRBD2 covers 7 bases. CDR1 is SNHLY, CDR2 FYNNEI, per germline. CDR3 size: 13 residues. V lost 2 bases to trimming and J lost 13 bases; unmatched junction nucleotides: 8. The CDR3 nucleotides are TGTGCCAGCAGTGAACGTCCCCCGGGGGGTCAGTTCTTC. It is translated as CASSERPPGGQFF.

The chain recombines TRBV19 with TRBJ2-2; D is unclear. This CDR3 is built from 13 residues. V lost 7 bases, J lost 0 bases, and 6 bases lay in between. CDR1 and CDR2 from the germline V gene are LNHDA and SQIVND (reference sequence). This chain's CDR3 is CASNSPNTGELFF. The DNA for the CDR3 is TGTGCCAGTAACAGCCCGAACACCGGGGAGCTGTTTTTT. Full variable domain (rest looked up from reference TRBV19 and TRBJ2-2): DGGITQSPKYLFRKEGQNVTLSCEQNLNHDAMYWYRQDPGQGLRLIYYSQIVNDFQKGDIAEGYSVSREKKESFPLTVTSAQKNPTAFYLCASNSPNTGELFFGEGSRLTVL.

The chain has TRBV5-4 and TRBJ2-7, with 11 bases identical to TRBD2. Germline V gene sequence: CDR1 SGHNT, CDR2 YYREEE (reference sequence). This CDR3 comprises 14 residues. V lost 4 bases, J lost 5 bases, and 5 bases stayed unmatched. CDR3 DNA sequence: TGTGCCAGCAGCGAACCGGGACTAGCGGACGAGCAGTACTTC. Protein: CASSEPGLADEQYF.

CDR3 protein: CATSPASMDREAFF. CDR3 DNA sequence: TGTGCCACCAGCCCCGCTTCGATGGACAGGGAAGCTTTCTTT. The V gene is TRBV15, the J gene TRBJ1-1; 7 bases match TRBD1. Germline-derived CDR1 and CDR2 are LNHNV and YYDKDF (reference sequence). CDR3 length: 14 amino acids. Trimming cost V 5 bases and J 8 bases; bases outside gene matches: 11.

The chain couples TRBV7-2 to TRBJ2-1, with 7 bases matching TRBD1. Germline CDR1 and CDR2: SGHTA and FQGNSA. The ends lost 5 bases at V and 2 bases at J; junction bases unmatched: 6. This CDR3 has 15 residues. CDR3 protein: CASSHDRAPYNEQFF. CDR3 sequence (DNA): TGTGCCAGCAGCCACGACAGGGCCCCCTACAATGAGCAGTTCTTC.

The chain uses TRBV5-1 and TRBJ1-4, with 9 bases that match TRBD1. The germline V gene has CDR1 SGHRS and CDR2 YFSETQ. J gave up 10 bases and V 0 bases, and 7 bases lay outside the gene matches. This CDR3 contains 15 residues. This CDR3 reads CASSLDYPGQGKLFF. CDR3 in DNA: TGCGCCAGCAGCTTGGACTACCCGGGACAGGGAAAACTGTTTTTT.

Comments on this clone: Germline is not matched at one junction end, which may reflect a read error. The chain has TRBV7-9 and TRBJ1-1, with 7 bases fitting TRBD1. The CDR3 spans 12 residues. CDR1 and CDR2 from the germline V gene are SEHNR and FQNEAQ (reference sequence). The CDR3 DNA is TGTTCCAGCAGCGGCCGGGACAGCCAAGCTTTCTTT. Translating gives CSSSGRDSQAFF.

V is TRBV15 and J is TRBJ2-2, with 7 bases that match TRBD2. The V gene end was trimmed by 4 bases and the J gene end by 5 bases; junction bases not matched to a gene: 10. The CDR3 extends over 16 amino acids. Germline V gene lookup returns CDR1 LNHNV and CDR2 YYDKDF (reference sequence). CDR3 coding DNA: TGTGCCACCAGCAATTATCGCGGGAGTCGGACCGGGGAGCTGTTTTTT. It yields the protein CATSNYRGSRTGELFF. Full variable domain (remainder filled in from reference TRBV15 and TRBJ2-2): DAMVIQNPRYQVTQFGKPVTLSCSQTLNHNVMYWYQQKSSQAPKLLFHYYDKDFNNEADTPDNFQSRRPNTSFCFLDIRSPGLGDTAMYLCATSNYRGSRTGELFFGEGSRLTVL.

This chain connects TRBV10-3 to TRBJ2-3, with D possibly TRBD2 on 5 matching bases. Trimming cost V 7 bases and J 6 bases, with 17 bases left between them. The CDR3 contains 14 residues. Germline CDR1 reads ENHRY; CDR2 reads SYGVKD. DNA for the CDR3: TGTGCCATCACGGCGGTTAGAGGGTCGGATACGCAGTATTTT. This translates into CAITAVRGSDTQYF.

The chain couples TRBV5-1 to TRBJ1-1; the match to TRBD1 covers 9 bases. The CDR3 consists of 14 residues. With V trimmed by 1 base and J by 8 bases, 6 bases remained unmatched. Germline CDR1 reads SGHRS; CDR2 reads YFSETQ. The CDR3 sequence is CASSLLTGGVEAFF. The CDR3 DNA reads as TGCGCCAGCAGCTTGCTAACAGGGGGCGTAGAAGCTTTCTTT.

The table lists this clone with a count of one. The chain joins TRBV19 to TRBJ1-4; no firm D call. Looked up from germline, CDR1 is LNHDA and CDR2 is SQIVND (reference sequence). Deletions cut 3 bases from V and 0 bases from J, with 5 bases between. The CDR3 runs to 14 residues. For the CDR3, the DNA is TGTGCCAGTAGTATGGGCACAACTAATGAAAAACTGTTTTTT. This translates into CASSMGTTNEKLFF.

This chain uses TRBV2 with TRBJ2-2; 8 bases agree with TRBD1. CDR3 length: 16 amino acids. After removal of 3 bases from V and 1 base from J, the junction contained 4 bases not matched to a gene. CDR1 is SNHLY and CDR2 is FYNNEI in the germline V gene. CDR3 nucleotides: TGTGCCAGCAGTGAGTCAGGGGGCTGGAACACCGGGGAGCTGTTTTTT. Protein sequence: CASSESGGWNTGELFF. Full variable domain (rest looked up from reference TRBV2 and TRBJ2-2): EPEVTQTPSHQVTQMGQEVILRCVPISNHLYFYWYRQILGQKVEFLVSFYNNEISEKSEIFDDQFSVERPDGSNFTLKIRSTKLEDSAMYFCASSESGGWNTGELFFGEGSRLTVL.

The chain uses TRBV9 and TRBJ2-2; no clear D gene. The length of the CDR3 is 14 residues. Trimming stripped 3 bases from V and 1 base from J, with 7 bases between. In germline, CDR1 is SGDLS, CDR2 YYNGEE. The CDR3 is CASSAIQNTGELFF. DNA of the CDR3: TGTGCCAGCAGCGCCATTCAGAACACCGGGGAGCTGTTTTTT.

This clone occurred a few times. This rearrangement joins TRBV27 to TRBJ1-1; D uncertain. Germline V CDR1 and CDR2: MNHEY, SMNVEV (reference sequence). The CDR3 consists of 14 residues. With 7 bases removed from V and 5 bases from J, the gap between germline ends came to 17 bases. CDR3 DNA sequence: TGTGCCAGCATGCCGGCGGGTGGAGGGACTGAAGCTTTCTTT. Protein product: CASMPAGGGTEAFF.

V usage is TRBV10-3 and J usage is TRBJ1-3; D is ambiguous. The germline V gene encodes CDR1 ENHRY and CDR2 SYGVKD. Trimming took off 0 bases at V and 3 bases at J, with 15 bases between the two ends. This CDR3 spans 17 amino acids. The CDR3, as DNA: TGTGCCATCAGTGAGTCTCATGCAACAGAAAATGGAAACACCATATATTTT. Translating it yields CAISESHATENGNTIYF.

The chain links TRBV23-1 to TRBJ2-2; TRBD1 is a possible D gene (5 bases). TRBV23-1 is marked as an open reading frame, function uncertain. The CDR3 is 16 residues long. V dropped 0 bases and J dropped 7 bases, with 15 bases sitting between them. The CDR3 loop is CASSQSSGYCDGELFF. The CDR3 DNA follows: TGCGCCAGCAGTCAATCTTCAGGGTACTGTGACGGGGAGCTGTTTTTT.